This passage covers 22 T cell receptor beta chains from one sample sequenced in a study of blood T cell repertoires in COVID-19 (dated by TCRdb to 2018 to 2021). Receptor libraries were prepared by the immunoSEQ multiplex PCR assay. TCRdb limited this immuneACCESS table to in-frame rearrangements with V and J called. A share of clones is missing; checked studies link under half to unresolved V genes, and the rest is unexplained. This sample has 150,000 to 200,000 clones in its table, and about 86% of those were observed once. The ten largest clones take up over 3.5% of the sample. Sequenced: peripheral blood. The receptors here all came from a man between 18 and 35 years old with active or convalescent COVID-19.

The gene calls are TRBV6-2 or TRBV6-3 and TRBJ1-2; 9 bases agree with TRBD1. The germline V gene has CDR1 MNHEY and CDR2 SVGEGT. The CDR3 has 16 amino acids. The junction had 2 bases not matched to a gene; V was cut back by 0 bases and J by 0 bases. This CDR3 reads CASSYSRQGANYGYTF. CDR3 nucleotides: TGTGCCAGCAGTTACTCGAGACAGGGGGCTAACTATGGCTACACCTTC.

This rearrangement joins TRBV5-1 to TRBJ1-1; D might be TRBD1 (5 bases). Germline lookup yields CDR1 SGHRS and CDR2 YFSETQ. V lost 3 bases, J lost 8 bases, and 11 bases lay in between. This CDR3 spans 12 amino acids. In nucleotides, the CDR3 is TGCGCCAGCAGCTACACAGGTGTAGAAGCTTTCTTT. As protein: CASSYTGVEAFF.

The CDR3 DNA follows: TGTGCCAGCAGCCTCATAGTAGATACGCAGTATTTT. Amino acid sequence: CASSLIVDTQYF. V usage is TRBV7-6 and J usage is TRBJ2-3; the D is unclear. V dropped 5 bases and J dropped 5 bases, with 8 bases sitting between them. The CDR3 extends over 12 amino acids. In germline, CDR1 is SGHVS, CDR2 FNYEAQ.

V is TRBV6-5 and J is TRBJ1-1, with 7 bases matching TRBD1. The ends lost 6 bases at V and 1 base at J; junction bases unmatched: 5. The CDR3 is made up of 14 amino acids. Germline V gives CDR1 MNHEY, CDR2 SVGAGI. The CDR3 reads CASRSGGPNTEAFF. The CDR3 nucleotides are TGTGCCAGCAGGTCAGGGGGTCCGAACACTGAAGCTTTCTTT.

This clone was picked up one time. This chain connects TRBV11-2 to TRBJ2-7; D perhaps matches TRBD2 (5 bases). Looked up from germline, CDR1 is SGHAT and CDR2 is FQNNGV. The CDR3 is 14 residues long. The ends were cut back, 1 base at V and 2 bases at J, with 9 bases in the middle. CDR3: CASSLGAGAYEQYF. The CDR3 nucleotides read TGTGCCAGCAGCTTAGGGGCGGGTGCCTACGAGCAGTACTTC.

The chain carries TRBV4-2 and TRBJ2-3; 7 nucleotides agree with TRBD2. J lost 13 bases, V lost 1 base, and 14 bases had no gene match. The germline V gene encodes CDR1 LGHNA and CDR2 YNFKEQ. The CDR3 contains 15 residues. Here the CDR3 DNA reads TGTGCCAGCAGCCAAGCTACTAGCGACTCCCCGCCGGAGTATTTT. This gives the protein CASSQATSDSPPEYF.

As DNA, the CDR3 is TGTGCCAGCAGCTTAGCGGTGGATCAGCCCCAGCATTTT. It translates to CASSLAVDQPQHF. V is TRBV11-2 and J is TRBJ1-5, with no clear D. CDR1 is SGHAT and CDR2 is FQNNGV in the germline V gene. V shed 1 base and J shed 5 bases, with 6 bases lying between them. This CDR3 is 13 amino acids long.

This chain uses TRBV6-5 with TRBJ1-1, with a weak D call TRBD1 (6 bases). The germline V gene has CDR1 MNHEY and CDR2 SVGAGI. V lost 6 bases and J lost 6, with 8 bases in between. This CDR3 has 11 amino acids. CDR3 sequence: CASRKGAEAFF. CDR3 in DNA: TGTGCCAGCAGGAAGGGGGCTGAAGCTTTCTTT.

This clone was found a few times. J is TRBJ2-7 and V is TRBV6-5; 11 bases are shared with TRBD2. The J segment lost 4 bases and the V segment lost 6 bases, leaving 8 bases of the junction unmatched. CDR3 length equals 15 residues. Germline-derived CDR1 and CDR2 are MNHEY and SVGAGI. The chain's CDR3 is CASSVTGTSGYEQYF. In DNA form, the CDR3 reads TGTGCCAGCAGCGTAACCGGGACTAGCGGATACGAGCAGTACTTC.

This chain uses TRBV11-1 with TRBJ2-1, with D possibly matching TRBD1 (6 bases). CDR1 and CDR2 (germline): SGHAT, FQDESV (reference sequence). CDR3 length equals 14 residues. Trimming took off 8 bases at V and 0 bases at J, with 11 bases between the two ends. CDR3 residues: CASGGLSSYNEQFF. CDR3 nucleotides: TGTGCCAGCGGGGGCCTGAGCTCCTACAATGAGCAGTTCTTC.

The V gene is TRBV11-2, the J gene TRBJ1-2; D ambiguous. Germline V gene lookup returns CDR1 SGHAT and CDR2 FQNNGV. The CDR3 sequence is 18 residues long. With 5 bases removed from V and 5 bases from J, the gap between germline ends came to 27 bases. The chain's CDR3 is CASSDIVRSAPDSYGYTF. The CDR3, as DNA: TGTGCCAGCAGCGATATCGTGAGGTCGGCTCCGGATTCTTATGGCTACACCTTC.

This sequence joins TRBV7-9 and TRBJ2-1, with a tentative D call TRBD1 (5 bases). Trimming cost V 10 bases and J 3 bases, with 13 bases left between them. The CDR3 sequence is 13 residues long. Germline V gene lookup returns CDR1 SEHNR and CDR2 FQNEAQ (reference sequence). As DNA, the CDR3 is TGTGCCACGTCGACAGACAGCTACAATGAGCAGTTCTTC. It encodes CATSTDSYNEQFF.

The chain has TRBV12-5 and TRBJ1-5; D not resolved. CDR3 length equals 15 residues. Per the germline V gene, CDR1 is LGHNT and CDR2 is FRNRAP. Trimming left V 0 bases short and J 0 bases short, with 6 bases between. As DNA, the CDR3 is TGTGCTAGTGGTTTGGTGCCCGGTAGCAATCAGCCCCAGCATTTT. Protein sequence: CASGLVPGSNQPQHF.

The rearrangement uses TRBV15 and TRBJ2-7; 8 nucleotides match TRBD1. In germline, CDR1 is LNHNV, CDR2 YYDKDF (reference sequence). There are 16 residues in the CDR3. J gave up 2 bases and V 4 bases, and 10 bases lay outside the gene matches. For the CDR3, the DNA is TGTGCCACCAGCACACGACAGGGGATTATGGCCTACGAGCAGTACTTC. It encodes CATSTRQGIMAYEQYF.

The V gene is TRBV20-1, the J gene TRBJ2-7; TRBD1 matches 8 bases. CDR1 and CDR2 from the germline V gene are DFQATT and SNEGSKA (reference sequence). V lost 4 bases and J lost 5; bases outside the gene matches: 1. This CDR3 has 11 residues. The CDR3 DNA follows: TGCAGTGCTATGACAGGGGACGAGCAGTACGTC. Translating it yields CSAMTGDEQYV.

The V call is TRBV7-9, the J call TRBJ2-2; D is possibly TRBD2 (6 bases). Germline V CDR1 and CDR2: SEHNR, FQNEAQ (reference sequence). V lost 6 bases to trimming and J lost 5 bases, with 13 bases between them. The CDR3 extends over 14 amino acids. The CDR3 DNA is TGTGCCAGCAGTCCCTCTAGCGTAACCGGGGAGCTGTTTTTT. This translates into CASSPSSVTGELFF.

This sequence joins TRBV5-6 and TRBJ2-2; 8 bases match TRBD1. The germline CDR1 and CDR2 sequences are SGHDT and YYEEEE. The length of the CDR3 is 18 residues. The V gene end was trimmed by 3 bases and the J gene end by 7 bases; junction bases not matched to a gene: 17. The CDR3 region is CASSSEIWTGRKFGELFF. The CDR3 DNA sequence: TGTGCCAGCAGCTCGGAGATATGGACAGGGAGGAAATTCGGGGAGCTGTTTTTT.

This clone was picked up one time. The genes are TRBV7-9 and TRBJ2-1; no clear D. Looked up from germline, CDR1 is SEHNR and CDR2 is FQNEAQ (reference sequence). The CDR3 has 15 residues. V was clipped by 5 bases and J by 0 bases, with 11 bases between them. The CDR3 DNA reads TGTGCCAGCAGCCTACCTTTAAGCTCCTACAATGAGCAGTTCTTC. It codes for CASSLPLSSYNEQFF.

Worth noting for this clone: Relative to the germline gene, one junction end is altered; a read error may explain this. The chain is built from TRBV30 and TRBJ1-2; the match to TRBD1 covers 8 bases. Germline V CDR1 and CDR2: GTSNPN, SVGIG (reference sequence). This CDR3 comprises 13 residues. This chain's CDR3 is CAWRAGGTGVIAF. The CDR3 region has the DNA TGTGCCTGGAGAGCCGGCGGGACAGGAGTTATCGCCTTC. Combining the CDR3 with reference TRBV30 and TRBJ1-2 gives the whole variable domain SQTIHQWPATLVQPVGSPLSLECTVEGTSNPNLYWYRQAAGRGLQLLFYSVGIGQISSEVPQNLSASRPQDRQFILSSKKLLLSDSGFYLCAWRAGGTGVIAFGSGTRLTVV.

The V and J genes are TRBV11-2 and TRBJ1-5, with 9 bases fitting TRBD1. With 3 bases clipped from V and 2 bases from J, the junction kept 2 bases outside the gene matches. The CDR3 loop spans 15 amino acids. Per the germline V gene, CDR1 is SGHAT and CDR2 is FQNNGV. DNA of the CDR3: TGTGCCAGCAGCTTGGACAGGGGTGGCAATCAGCCCCAGCATTTT. Translating gives CASSLDRGGNQPQHF.

The chain has TRBV7-8 and TRBJ1-2, with D tentatively TRBD1 (6 bases). The CDR3 loop spans 14 amino acids. Germline V gives CDR1 SGHVS, CDR2 FQNEAQ. V lost 9 bases and J 6 bases, leaving 20 bases between the germline ends. CDR3 loop: CASTPSGTYNGYTF. In nucleotides, the CDR3 is TGTGCCAGTACACCCTCCGGGACATACAATGGCTACACCTTC.

This chain links TRBV2 with TRBJ1-1, with D maybe TRBD1 (6 bases). The V end was cut by 6 bases, the J end by 0 bases, with 11 bases between. The CDR3 has 14 residues. Germline CDR1 and CDR2: SNHLY and FYNNEI. CDR3 DNA: TGTGCCAGCAGCGGACAGCTCATGAACACTGAAGCTTTCTTT. It translates to CASSGQLMNTEAFF.